The clone carrying this TCR beta chain was counted once. Original processing notes: Reference gene primer amplification gave nucleated cell count estimates. Assay: immunoSEQ multiplex PCR; the TCRdb copy retains only in-frame clones and omits some. D and trimming come from the DNA, and the V and J calls and clone size come from that table. This sample has 150,000 to 200,000 clones, with just under 90% found just once. The germline CDR1 and CDR2 sequences are LGHDT and YNNKEL (reference sequence). The CDR3 extends over 14 amino acids. Germline trimming cut 5 bases from V and 8 bases from J; bases unmatched to any gene: 6. These data come from a study of blood T cell repertoires in COVID-19. Overall study: Material from acute and convalescent COVID-19 was sourced from the United States, Italy and Spain. PBMCs, B-cell-depleted T cells, or T cells provided the cDNA or gDNA that made up the material.

The source of this sequence is a man between 18 and 29 years old with active or convalescent COVID-19. The sample comprised peripheral blood. This chain uses TRBV3-1 (or the pseudogene TRBV3-2) with TRBJ1-6; 7 bases agree with TRBD1. The CDR3 sequence: CASSFRDRDSPLHF. In DNA, the CDR3 is TGTGCCAGCAGCTTCCGTGACAGGGATTCACCCCTCCACTTT.